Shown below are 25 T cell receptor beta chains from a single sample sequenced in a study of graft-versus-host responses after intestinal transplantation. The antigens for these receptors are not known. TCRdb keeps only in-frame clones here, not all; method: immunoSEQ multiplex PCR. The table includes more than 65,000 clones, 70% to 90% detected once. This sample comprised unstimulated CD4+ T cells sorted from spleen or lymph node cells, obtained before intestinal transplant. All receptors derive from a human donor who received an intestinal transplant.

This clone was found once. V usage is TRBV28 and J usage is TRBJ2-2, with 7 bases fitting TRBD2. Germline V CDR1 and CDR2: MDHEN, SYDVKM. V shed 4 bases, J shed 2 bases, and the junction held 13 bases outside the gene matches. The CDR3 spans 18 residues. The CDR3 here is CASSSSGFQRDNTGELFF. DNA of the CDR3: TGTGCCAGCAGTTCAAGCGGGTTCCAGCGGGACAACACCGGGGAGCTGTTTTTT.

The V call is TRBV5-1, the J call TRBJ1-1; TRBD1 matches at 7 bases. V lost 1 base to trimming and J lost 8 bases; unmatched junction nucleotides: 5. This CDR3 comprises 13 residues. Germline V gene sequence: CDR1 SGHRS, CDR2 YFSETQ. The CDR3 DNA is TGCGCCAGCAGCTTGTTAGAGGACAGGGAAGCTTTCTTT. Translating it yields CASSLLEDREAFF.

Here the CDR3 reads CASSLGGGGTDTQYF. CDR3 DNA sequence: TGCGCCAGCAGCTTGGGTGGCGGGGGGACAGATACGCAGTATTTT. This chain links TRBV5-1 with TRBJ2-3, with TRBD2 identical over 8 bases. Germline V CDR1 and CDR2: SGHRS, YFSETQ. The CDR3 loop spans 15 amino acids. V shed 0 bases and J 3 bases; nucleotides not matched to a gene: 3.

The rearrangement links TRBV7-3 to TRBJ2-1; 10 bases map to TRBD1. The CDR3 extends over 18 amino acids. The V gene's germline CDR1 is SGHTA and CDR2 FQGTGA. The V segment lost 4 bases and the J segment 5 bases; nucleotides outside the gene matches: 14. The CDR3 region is CASSSYGMTGGADNEQFF. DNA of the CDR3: TGTGCCAGCAGCTCATATGGGATGACAGGGGGCGCAGACAATGAGCAGTTCTTC.

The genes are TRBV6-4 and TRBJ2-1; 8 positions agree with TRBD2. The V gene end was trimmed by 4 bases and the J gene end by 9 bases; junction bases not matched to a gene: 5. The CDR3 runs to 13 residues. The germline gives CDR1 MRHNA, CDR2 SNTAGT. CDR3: CASSVKRETEQFF. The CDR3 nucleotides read TGTGCCAGCAGTGTAAAGCGGGAGACTGAGCAGTTCTTC.

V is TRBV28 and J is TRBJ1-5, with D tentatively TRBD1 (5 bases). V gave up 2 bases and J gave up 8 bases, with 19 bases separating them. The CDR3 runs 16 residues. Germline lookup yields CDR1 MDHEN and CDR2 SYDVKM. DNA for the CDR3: TGTGCCAGCAGTTTAGGGGCCCCGGGAGGTGGGGAGCCCCAGCATTTT. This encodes CASSLGAPGGGEPQHF.

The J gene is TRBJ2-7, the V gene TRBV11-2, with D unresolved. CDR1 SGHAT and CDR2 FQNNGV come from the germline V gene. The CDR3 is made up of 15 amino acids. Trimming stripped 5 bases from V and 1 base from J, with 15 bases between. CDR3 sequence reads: CASSLPPRWSYEQYF. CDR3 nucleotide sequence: TGTGCCAGCAGCCTACCCCCCCGGTGGTCCTACGAGCAGTACTTC.

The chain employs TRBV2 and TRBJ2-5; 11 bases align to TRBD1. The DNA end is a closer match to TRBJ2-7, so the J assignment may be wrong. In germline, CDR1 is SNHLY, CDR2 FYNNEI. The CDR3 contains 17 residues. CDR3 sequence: CASSEGAPGQGVYEQYF. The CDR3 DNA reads TGTGCCAGCAGTGAGGGAGCGCCGGGACAGGGGGTCTACGAGCAGTACTTC.

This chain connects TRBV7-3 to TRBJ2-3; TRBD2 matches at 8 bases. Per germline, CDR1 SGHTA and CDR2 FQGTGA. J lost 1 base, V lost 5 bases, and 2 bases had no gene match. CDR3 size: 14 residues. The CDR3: CASSRSGGTDTQYF. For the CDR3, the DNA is TGTGCCAGCAGCCGTAGCGGGGGCACAGATACGCAGTATTTT.

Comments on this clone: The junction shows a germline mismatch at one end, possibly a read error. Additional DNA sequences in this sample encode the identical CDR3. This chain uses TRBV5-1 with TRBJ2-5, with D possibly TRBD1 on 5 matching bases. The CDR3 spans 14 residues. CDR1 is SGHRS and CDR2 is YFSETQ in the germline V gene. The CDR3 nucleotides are TGTGCCAGCAGCTTCGGCAGGGCTGACGAGACCCAGTACTTC. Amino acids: CASSFGRADETQYF.

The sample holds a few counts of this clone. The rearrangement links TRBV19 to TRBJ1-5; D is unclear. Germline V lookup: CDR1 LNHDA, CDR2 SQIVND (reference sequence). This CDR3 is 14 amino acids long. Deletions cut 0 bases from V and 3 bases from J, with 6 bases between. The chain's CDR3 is CASSIDSANQPQHF. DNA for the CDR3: TGTGCCAGTAGTATAGACAGTGCCAATCAGCCCCAGCATTTT.

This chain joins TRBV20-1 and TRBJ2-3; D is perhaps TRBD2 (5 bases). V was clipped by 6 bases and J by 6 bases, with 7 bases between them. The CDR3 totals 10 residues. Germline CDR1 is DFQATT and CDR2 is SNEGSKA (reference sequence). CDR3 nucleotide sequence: TGCAGTGCAAGGGAGGATACGCAGTATTTT. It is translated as CSAREDTQYF.

CDR3 nucleotides: TGTGCCAGCAGTGTCGGGTTTTCCTACGAGCAGTACTTC. This translates into CASSVGFSYEQYF. The chain links TRBV6-1 to TRBJ2-7; D call uncertain. V gave up 4 bases and J gave up 1 base, with 8 bases separating them. The CDR3 contains 13 residues. Per the germline V gene, CDR1 is MNHNS and CDR2 is SASEGT.

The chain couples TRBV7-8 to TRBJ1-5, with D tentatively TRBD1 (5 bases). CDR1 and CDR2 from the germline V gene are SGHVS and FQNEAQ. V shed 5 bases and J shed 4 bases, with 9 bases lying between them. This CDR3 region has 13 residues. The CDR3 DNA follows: TGTGCCAGCAGCCCCGACAGAAATCAGCCCCAGCATTTT. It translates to CASSPDRNQPQHF.

This CDR3 reads CAISRQGTNNEQFF. The CDR3 region has the DNA TGTGCCATCAGTCGACAGGGGACCAACAATGAGCAGTTCTTC. This chain uses TRBV10-3 with TRBJ2-1; TRBD1 agrees at 8 bases. CDR3 length: 14 amino acids. After removal of 5 bases from V and 5 bases from J, the junction contained 5 bases not matched to a gene. Germline CDR1 ENHRY, CDR2 SYGVKD.

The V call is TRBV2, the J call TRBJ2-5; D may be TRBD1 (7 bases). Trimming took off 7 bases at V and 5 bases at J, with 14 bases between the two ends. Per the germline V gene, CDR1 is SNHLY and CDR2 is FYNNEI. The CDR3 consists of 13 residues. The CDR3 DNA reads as TGTGCCAGCAATCAGGGGGGCAGGGAGACCCAGTACTTC. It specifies CASNQGGRETQYF.

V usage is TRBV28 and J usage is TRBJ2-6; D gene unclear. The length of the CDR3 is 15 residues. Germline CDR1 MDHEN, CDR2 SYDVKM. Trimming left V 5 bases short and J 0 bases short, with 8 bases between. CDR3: CASSLTSSGANVLTF. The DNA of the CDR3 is TGTGCCAGCAGTCTCACGAGCTCTGGGGCCAACGTCCTGACTTTC. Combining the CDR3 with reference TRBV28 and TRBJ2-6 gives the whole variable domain DVKVTQSSRYLVKRTGEKVFLECVQDMDHENMFWYRQDPGLGLRLIYFSYDVKMKEKGDIPEGYSVSREKKERFSLILESASTNQTSMYLCASSLTSSGANVLTFGAGSRLTVL.

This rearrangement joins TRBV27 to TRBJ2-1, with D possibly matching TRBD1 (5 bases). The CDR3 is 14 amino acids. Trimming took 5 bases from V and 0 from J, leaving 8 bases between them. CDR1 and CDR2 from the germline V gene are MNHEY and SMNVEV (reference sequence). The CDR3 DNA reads TGTGCCAGCAGTCAGGGTAGCTCCTACAATGAGCAGTTCTTC. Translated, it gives CASSQGSSYNEQFF.

CDR3 DNA sequence: TGTGCCAGCACCTCTGATCAGCCCCAGCATTTT. This encodes CASTSDQPQHF. The chain has TRBV28 and TRBJ1-5; D is undetermined. In germline, CDR1 is MDHEN, CDR2 SYDVKM. The CDR3 runs to 11 residues. Trimming stripped 7 bases from V and 5 bases from J, with 6 bases between.

Here the CDR3 reads CASSLRLAPGSYNEQFF. The CDR3 DNA sequence: TGTGCCAGCAGCCTCCGACTAGCCCCGGGCTCCTACAATGAGCAGTTCTTC. The genes are TRBV13 and TRBJ2-1; 7 bases map to TRBD2. V lost 5 bases and J lost 0; bases outside the gene matches: 10. The germline CDR1 and CDR2 sequences are PRHDT and FYEKMQ (reference sequence). This CDR3 spans 17 amino acids.

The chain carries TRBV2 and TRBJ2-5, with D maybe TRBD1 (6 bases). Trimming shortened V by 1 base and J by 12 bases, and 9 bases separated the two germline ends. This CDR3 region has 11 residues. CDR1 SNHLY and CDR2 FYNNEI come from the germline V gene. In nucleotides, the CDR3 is TGTGCCAGCAGTGAAGGGGCAGGGGAGTACTTC. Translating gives CASSEGAGEYF.

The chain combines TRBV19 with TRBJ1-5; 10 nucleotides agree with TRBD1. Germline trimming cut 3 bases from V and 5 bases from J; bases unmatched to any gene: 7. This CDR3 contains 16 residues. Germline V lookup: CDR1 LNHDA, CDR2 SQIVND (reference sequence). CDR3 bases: TGTGCCAGTAGTATGGGGGACAGGGGAGTGGATCAGCCCCAGCATTTT. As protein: CASSMGDRGVDQPQHF.

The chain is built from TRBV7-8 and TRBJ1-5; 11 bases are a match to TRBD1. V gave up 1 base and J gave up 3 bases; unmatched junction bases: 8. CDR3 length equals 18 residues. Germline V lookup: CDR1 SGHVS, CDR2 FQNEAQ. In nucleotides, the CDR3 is TGTGCCAGCAGCTTAGGAGGACAGGGGGCGCGTACCAATCAGCCCCAGCATTTT. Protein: CASSLGGQGARTNQPQHF.

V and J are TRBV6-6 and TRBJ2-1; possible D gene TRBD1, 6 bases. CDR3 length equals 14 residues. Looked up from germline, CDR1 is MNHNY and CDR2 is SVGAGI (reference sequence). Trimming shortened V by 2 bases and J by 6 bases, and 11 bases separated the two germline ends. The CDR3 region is CASSYGTSFNEQFF. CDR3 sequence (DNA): TGTGCCAGCAGTTACGGGACATCATTCAATGAGCAGTTCTTC.

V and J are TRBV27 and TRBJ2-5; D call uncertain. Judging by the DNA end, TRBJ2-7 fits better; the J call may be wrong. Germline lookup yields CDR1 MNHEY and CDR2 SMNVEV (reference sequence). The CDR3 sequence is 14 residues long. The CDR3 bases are TGTGCCAGCAGTCCCTCCAGGTTCTCCTACGAGCAGTACTTC. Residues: CASSPSRFSYEQYF.